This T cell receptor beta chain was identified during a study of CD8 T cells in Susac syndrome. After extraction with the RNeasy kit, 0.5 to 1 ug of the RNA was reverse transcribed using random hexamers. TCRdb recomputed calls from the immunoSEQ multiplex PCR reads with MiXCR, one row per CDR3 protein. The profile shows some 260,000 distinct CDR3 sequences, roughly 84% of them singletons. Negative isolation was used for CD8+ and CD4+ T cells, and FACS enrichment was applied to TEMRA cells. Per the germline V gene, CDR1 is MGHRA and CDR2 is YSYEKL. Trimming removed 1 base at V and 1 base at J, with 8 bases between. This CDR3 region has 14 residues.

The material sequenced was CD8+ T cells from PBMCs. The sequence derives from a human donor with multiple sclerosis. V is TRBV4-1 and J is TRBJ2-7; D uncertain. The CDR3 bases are TGCGCCAGCAGCCAAGCCTCACAGTCCTACGAGCAGTACTTC. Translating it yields CASSQASQSYEQYF.